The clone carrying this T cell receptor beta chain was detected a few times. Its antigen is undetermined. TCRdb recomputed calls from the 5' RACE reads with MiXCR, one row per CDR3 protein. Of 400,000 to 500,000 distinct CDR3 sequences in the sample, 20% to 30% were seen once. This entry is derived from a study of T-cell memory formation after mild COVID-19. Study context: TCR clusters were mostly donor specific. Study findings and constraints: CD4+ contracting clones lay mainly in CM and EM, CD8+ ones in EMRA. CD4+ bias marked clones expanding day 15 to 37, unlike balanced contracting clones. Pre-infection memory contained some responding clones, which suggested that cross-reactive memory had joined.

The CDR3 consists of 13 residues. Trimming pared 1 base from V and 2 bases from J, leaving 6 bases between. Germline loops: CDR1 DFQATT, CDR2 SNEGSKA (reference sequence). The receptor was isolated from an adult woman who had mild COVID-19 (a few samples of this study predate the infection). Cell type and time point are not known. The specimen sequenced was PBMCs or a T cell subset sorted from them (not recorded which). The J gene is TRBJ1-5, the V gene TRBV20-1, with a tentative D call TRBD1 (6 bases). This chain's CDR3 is CSARAGGNQPQHF. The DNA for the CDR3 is TGCAGTGCTAGAGCAGGGGGCAATCAGCCCCAGCATTTT.